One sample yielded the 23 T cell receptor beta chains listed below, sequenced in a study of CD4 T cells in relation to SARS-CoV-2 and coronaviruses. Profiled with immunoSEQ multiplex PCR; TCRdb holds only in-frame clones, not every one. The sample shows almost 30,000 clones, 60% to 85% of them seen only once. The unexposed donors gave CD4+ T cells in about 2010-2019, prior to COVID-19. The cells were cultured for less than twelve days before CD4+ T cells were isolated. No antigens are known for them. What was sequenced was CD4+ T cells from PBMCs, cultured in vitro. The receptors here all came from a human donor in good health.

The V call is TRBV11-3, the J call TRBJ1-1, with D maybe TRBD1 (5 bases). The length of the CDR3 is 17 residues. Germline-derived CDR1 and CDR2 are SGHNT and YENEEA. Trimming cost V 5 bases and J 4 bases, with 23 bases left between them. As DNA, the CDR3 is TGTGCCAGCAGCCCCCGTTACCGAGGGGAAGGAGGCACTGAAGCTTTCTTT. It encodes CASSPRYRGEGGTEAFF.

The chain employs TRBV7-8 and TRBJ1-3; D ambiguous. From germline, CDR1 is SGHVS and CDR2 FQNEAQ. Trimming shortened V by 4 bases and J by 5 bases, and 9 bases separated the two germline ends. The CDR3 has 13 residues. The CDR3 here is CASSSSLRNTIYF. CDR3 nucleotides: TGTGCCAGCAGCTCGAGTCTCCGAAACACCATATATTTT.

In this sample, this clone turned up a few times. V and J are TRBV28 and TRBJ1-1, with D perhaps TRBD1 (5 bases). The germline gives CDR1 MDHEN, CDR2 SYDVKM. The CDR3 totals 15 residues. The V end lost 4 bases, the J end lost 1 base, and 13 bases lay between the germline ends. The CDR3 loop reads CASSYPPRENTEAFF. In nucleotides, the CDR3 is TGTGCCAGCAGTTACCCCCCCAGGGAGAACACTGAAGCTTTCTTT.

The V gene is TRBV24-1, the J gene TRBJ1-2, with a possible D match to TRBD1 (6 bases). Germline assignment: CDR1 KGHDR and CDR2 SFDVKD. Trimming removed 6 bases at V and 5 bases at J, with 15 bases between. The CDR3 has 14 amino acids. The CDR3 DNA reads TGTGCCACCAGTCCGGGACACCTAACTTATGGCTACACCTTC. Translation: CATSPGHLTYGYTF.

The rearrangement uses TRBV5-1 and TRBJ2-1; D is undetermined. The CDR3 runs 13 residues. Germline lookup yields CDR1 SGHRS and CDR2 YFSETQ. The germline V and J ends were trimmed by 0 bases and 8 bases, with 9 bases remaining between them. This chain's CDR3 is CASSLETGDEQFF. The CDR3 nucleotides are TGCGCCAGCAGCTTGGAGACTGGCGATGAGCAGTTCTTC.

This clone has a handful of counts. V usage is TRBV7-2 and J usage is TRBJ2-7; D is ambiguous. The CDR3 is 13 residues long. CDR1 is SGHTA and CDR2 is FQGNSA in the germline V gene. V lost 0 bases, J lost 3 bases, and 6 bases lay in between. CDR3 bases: TGTGCCAGCAGCTTAGCTACCTACTACGAGCAGTACTTC. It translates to CASSLATYYEQYF.

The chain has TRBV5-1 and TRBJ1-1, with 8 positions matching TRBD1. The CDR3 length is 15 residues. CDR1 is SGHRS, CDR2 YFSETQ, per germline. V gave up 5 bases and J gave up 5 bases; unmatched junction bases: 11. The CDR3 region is CASSLAGQGETEAFF. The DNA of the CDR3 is TGCGCCAGCAGTCTGGCCGGACAGGGAGAGACTGAAGCTTTCTTT.

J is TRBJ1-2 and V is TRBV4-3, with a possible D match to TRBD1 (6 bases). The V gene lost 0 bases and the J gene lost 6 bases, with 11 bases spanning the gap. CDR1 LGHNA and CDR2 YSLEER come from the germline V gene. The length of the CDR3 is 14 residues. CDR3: CASSQDRGGDGYTF. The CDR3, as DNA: TGCGCCAGCAGCCAAGATCGGGGGGGCGATGGCTACACCTTC.

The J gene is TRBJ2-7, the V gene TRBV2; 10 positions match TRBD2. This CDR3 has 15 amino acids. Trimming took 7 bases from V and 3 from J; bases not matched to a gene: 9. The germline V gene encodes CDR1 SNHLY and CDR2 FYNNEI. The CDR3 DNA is TGTGCCAGCAAAGGTGGGACTAGCGACTACTACGAGCAGTACTTC. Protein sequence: CASKGGTSDYYEQYF.

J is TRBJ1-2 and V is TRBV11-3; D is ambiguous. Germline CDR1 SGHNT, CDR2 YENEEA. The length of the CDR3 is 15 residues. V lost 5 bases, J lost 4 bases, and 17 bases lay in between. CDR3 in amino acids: CASSHPLGNGYGYTF. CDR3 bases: TGTGCCAGCAGCCACCCGCTGGGCAACGGCTATGGCTACACCTTC. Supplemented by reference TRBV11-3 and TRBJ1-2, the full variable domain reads EAGVVQSPRYKIIEKKQPVAFWCNPISGHNTLYWYLQNLGQGPELLIRYENEEAVDDSQLPKDRFSAERLKGVDSTLKIQPAELGDSAVYLCASSHPLGNGYGYTFGSGTRLTVV.

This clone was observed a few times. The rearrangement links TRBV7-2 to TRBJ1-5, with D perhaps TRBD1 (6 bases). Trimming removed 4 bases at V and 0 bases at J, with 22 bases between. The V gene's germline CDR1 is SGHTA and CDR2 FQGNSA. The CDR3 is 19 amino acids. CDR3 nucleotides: TGTGCCAGCAGCTATGGGGGAGGTGGGGGCCACTATAGCAATCAGCCCCAGCATTTT. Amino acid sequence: CASSYGGGGGHYSNQPQHF.

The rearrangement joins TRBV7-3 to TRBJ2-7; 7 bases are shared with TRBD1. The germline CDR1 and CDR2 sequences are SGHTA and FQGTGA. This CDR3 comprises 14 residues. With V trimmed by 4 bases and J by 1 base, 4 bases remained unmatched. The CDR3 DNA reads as TGTGCCAGCAGCTCCGGGACAGCTTCCTACGAGCAGTACTTC. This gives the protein CASSSGTASYEQYF.

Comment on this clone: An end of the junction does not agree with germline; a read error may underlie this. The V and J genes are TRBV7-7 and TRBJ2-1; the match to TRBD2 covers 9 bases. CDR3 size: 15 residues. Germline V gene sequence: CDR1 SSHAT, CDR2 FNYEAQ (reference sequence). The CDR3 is CASSPRSSGRNEQFF. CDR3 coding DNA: TGTGCTAGCAGCCCCCGGTCGAGCGGGAGGAATGAGCAGTTCTTC.

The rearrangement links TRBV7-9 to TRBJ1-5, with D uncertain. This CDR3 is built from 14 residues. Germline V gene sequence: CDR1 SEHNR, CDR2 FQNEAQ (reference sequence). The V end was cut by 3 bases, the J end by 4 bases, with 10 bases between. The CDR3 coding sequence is TGTGCCAGCAGCTTGAAGGGCCAGAATCAGCCCCAGCATTTT. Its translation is CASSLKGQNQPQHF. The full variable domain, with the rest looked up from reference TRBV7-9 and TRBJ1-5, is DTGVSQNPRHKITKRGQNVTFRCDPISEHNRLYWYRQTLGQGPEFLTYFQNEAQLEKSRLLSDRFSAERPKGSFSTLEIQRTEQGDSAMYLCASSLKGQNQPQHFGDGTRLSIL.

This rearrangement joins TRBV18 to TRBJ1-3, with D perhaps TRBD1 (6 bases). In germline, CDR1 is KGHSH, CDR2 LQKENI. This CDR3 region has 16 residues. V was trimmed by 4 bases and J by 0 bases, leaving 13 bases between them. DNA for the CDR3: TGTGCCAGCTCACAAAGACAGGATCTCTCTGGAAACACCATATATTTT. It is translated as CASSQRQDLSGNTIYF.

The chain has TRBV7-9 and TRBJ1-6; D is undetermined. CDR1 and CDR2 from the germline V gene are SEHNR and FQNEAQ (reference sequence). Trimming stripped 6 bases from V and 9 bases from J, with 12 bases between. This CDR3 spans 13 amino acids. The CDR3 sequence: CASRFDESSPLHF. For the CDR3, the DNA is TGTGCCAGCAGATTTGATGAGAGTTCACCCCTCCACTTT.

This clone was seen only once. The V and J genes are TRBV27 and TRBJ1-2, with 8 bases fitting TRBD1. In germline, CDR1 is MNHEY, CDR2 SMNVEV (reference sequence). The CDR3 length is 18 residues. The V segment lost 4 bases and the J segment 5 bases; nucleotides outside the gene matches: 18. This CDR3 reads CASSSFVRQGAKRYGYTF. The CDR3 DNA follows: TGTGCCAGCAGTTCATTTGTCAGGCAGGGGGCGAAGAGATATGGCTACACCTTC.

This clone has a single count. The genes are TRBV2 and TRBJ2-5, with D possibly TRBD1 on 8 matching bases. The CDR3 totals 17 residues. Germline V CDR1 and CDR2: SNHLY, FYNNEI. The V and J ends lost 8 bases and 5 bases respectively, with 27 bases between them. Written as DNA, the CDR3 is TGTGCCAGCGCCCGGGGGGTGACAGGGGCTGACAGCGAGACCCAGTACTTC. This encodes CASARGVTGADSETQYF.

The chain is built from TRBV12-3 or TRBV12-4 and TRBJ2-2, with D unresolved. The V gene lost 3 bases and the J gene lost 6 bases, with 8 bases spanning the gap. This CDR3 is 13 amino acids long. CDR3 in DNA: TGTGCCAGCAGTTTTAGGGTTTCCGGGGAGCTGTTTTTT. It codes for CASSFRVSGELFF.

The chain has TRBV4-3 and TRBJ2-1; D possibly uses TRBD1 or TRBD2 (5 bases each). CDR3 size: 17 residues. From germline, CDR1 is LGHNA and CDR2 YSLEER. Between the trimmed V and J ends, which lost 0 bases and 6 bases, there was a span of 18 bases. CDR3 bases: TGCGCCAGCAGCCAAGATAGAGGGACCTTCCCAAGCAATGAGCAGTTCTTC. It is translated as CASSQDRGTFPSNEQFF.

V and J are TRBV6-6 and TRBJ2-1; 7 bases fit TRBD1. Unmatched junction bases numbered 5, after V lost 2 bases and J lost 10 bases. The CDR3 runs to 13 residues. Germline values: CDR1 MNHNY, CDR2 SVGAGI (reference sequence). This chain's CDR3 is CASSYDRDGEQFF. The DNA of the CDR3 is TGTGCCAGCAGTTACGACAGGGATGGCGAGCAGTTCTTC.

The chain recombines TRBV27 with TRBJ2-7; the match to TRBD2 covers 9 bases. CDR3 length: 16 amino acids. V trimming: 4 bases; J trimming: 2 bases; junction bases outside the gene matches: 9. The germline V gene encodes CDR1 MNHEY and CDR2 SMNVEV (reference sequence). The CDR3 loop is CASSSVAGEQTYEQYF. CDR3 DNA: TGTGCCAGCAGTTCGGTAGCGGGAGAACAAACCTACGAGCAGTACTTC.

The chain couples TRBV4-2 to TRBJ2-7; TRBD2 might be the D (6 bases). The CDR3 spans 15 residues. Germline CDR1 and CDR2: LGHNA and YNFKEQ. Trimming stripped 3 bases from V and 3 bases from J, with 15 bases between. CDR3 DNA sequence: TGTGCCAGCAGCCAGCGTTCGGGTAGCGGCTACGAGCAGTACTTC. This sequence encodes CASSQRSGSGYEQYF.